This paragraph covers one TCR beta chain sequence. The sample originates from a study of blood T cell repertoires in COVID-19. Study overall: Samples representing acute and convalescent COVID-19 were sourced from the United States, Italy and Spain.

Germline lookup yields CDR1 SGHVS and CDR2 FNYEAQ. With 1 base removed from V and 5 bases from J, the gap between germline ends came to 8 bases. The CDR3 spans 13 residues. Method: immunoSEQ multiplex PCR; TCRdb's copy keeps in-frame clones and lacks some. Of 60,000 to 75,000 clones in the sample, around 88% were seen once. The genes are TRBV7-6 and TRBJ1-1; D is ambiguous. The specimen sequenced was peripheral blood. This sequence was found in a woman older than 75 with acute or convalescent COVID-19. The CDR3 region is CASSLVRRTEAFF. The CDR3 bases are TGTGCCAGCAGCTTAGTTAGGAGGACTGAAGCTTTCTTT. The complete variable domain, with remaining parts taken from reference TRBV7-6 and TRBJ1-1, reads GAGVSQSPRYKVTKRGQDVALRCDPISGHVSLYWYRQALGQGPEFLTYFNYEAQQDKSGLPNDRFSAERPEGSISTLTIQRTEQRDSAMYRCASSLVRRTEAFFGQGTRLTVV.